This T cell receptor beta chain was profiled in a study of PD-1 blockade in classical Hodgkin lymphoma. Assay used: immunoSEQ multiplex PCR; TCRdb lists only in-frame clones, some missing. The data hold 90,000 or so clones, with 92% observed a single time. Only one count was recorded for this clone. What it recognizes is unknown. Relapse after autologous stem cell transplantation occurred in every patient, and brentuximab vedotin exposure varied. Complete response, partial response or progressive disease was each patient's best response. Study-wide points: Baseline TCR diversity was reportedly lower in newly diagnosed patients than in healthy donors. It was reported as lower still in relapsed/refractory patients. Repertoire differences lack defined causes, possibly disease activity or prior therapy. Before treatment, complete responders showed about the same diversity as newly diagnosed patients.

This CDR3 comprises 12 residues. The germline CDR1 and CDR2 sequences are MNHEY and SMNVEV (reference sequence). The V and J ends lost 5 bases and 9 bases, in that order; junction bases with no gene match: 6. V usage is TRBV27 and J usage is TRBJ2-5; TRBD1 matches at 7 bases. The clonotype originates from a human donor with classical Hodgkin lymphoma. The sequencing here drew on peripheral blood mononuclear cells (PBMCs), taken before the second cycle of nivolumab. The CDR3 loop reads CASSTTDRAQYF. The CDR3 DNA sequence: TGTGCCAGCAGTACCACCGACAGGGCCCAGTACTTC.